This T cell receptor beta chain was sequenced for a study of T cell repertoires in cytomegalovirus infection. TCRdb ran MiXCR on the reads and lists one entry per CDR3 protein. The sample includes some 350,000 distinct CDR3 sequences, about 32% of them seen just once. Germline CDR1 and CDR2: SNHLY and FYNNEI. CDR3 size: 15 residues. With 0 bases removed from V and 0 bases from J, the gap between germline ends came to 6 bases. This clonotype was seen once. Its specificity is not known. This sequence originates from a human donor in good health (CMV status not recorded). Some clones in this sample may be carry-over from other donors' samples. Source: cultured PBMCs, taken from culture after CMV antigen stimulation. The gene calls are TRBV2 and TRBJ1-5; D is uncertain. In DNA, the CDR3 is TGTGCCAGCAGTGAAGCCAGCAATAGCAATCAGCCCCAGCATTTT. Protein product: CASSEASNSNQPQHF. The whole variable domain, remainder taken from reference TRBV2 and TRBJ1-5, is EPEVTQTPSHQVTQMGQEVILRCVPISNHLYFYWYRQILGQKVEFLVSFYNNEISEKSEIFDDQFSVERPDGSNFTLKIRSTKLEDSAMYFCASSEASNSNQPQHFGDGTRLSIL.